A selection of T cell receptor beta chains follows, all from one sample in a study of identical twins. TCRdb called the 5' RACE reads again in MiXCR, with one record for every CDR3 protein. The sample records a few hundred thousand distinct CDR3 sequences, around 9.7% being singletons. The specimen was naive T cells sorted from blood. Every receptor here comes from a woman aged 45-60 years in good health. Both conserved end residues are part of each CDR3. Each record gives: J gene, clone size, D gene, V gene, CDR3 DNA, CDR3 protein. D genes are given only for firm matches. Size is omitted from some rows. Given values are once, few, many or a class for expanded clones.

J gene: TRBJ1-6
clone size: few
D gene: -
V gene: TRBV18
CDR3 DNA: TGTGCCAGCTCAGAACAGGATCTTTCACCCCTCCACTTT
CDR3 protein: CASSEQDLSPLHF

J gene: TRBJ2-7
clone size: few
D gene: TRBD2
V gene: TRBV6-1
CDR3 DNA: TGTGCCAGCAGGGAAGCGGGAGGGCCCTACGAGCAGTACTTC
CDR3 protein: CASREAGGPYEQYF

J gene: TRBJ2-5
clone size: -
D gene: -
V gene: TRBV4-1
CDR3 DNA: TGCGCCAGCAGCCGCCGAAGCTCGGCAAGCGTGGGGGAGACCCAGTACTTC
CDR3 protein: CASSRRSSASVGETQYF

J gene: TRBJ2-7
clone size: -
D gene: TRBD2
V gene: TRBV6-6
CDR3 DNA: TGTGCCAGCAGTTACCTTCTAAGCGGGAAGCCCTACGAGCAGTACTTC
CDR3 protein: CASSYLLSGKPYEQYF

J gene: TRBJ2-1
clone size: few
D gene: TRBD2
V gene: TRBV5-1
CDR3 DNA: TGCGCCAGCAGCCCGATCTCCGGGACTAGCGGGAGCAATGAGCAGTTCTTC
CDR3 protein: CASSPISGTSGSNEQFF

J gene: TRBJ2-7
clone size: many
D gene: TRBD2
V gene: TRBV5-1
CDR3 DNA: TGCGCCAGCAACGCGGGAGATTTCGAGCAGTACTTC
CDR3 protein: CASNAGDFEQYF

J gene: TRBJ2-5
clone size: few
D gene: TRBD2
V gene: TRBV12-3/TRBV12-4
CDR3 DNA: TGTGCCAGCGGGAGGGTAGGGGAGACCCAGTACTTC
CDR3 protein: CASGRVGETQYF

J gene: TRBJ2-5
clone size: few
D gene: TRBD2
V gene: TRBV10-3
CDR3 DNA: TGTGCCACGGGGCGGGAGAGGCAAGAGACCCAGTACTTC
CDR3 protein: CATGRERQETQYF

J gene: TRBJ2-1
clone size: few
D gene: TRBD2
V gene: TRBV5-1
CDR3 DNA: TGCGCCAGCAGCTCCTGGGCGGGAGCCTGGGATGAGCAGTTCTTC
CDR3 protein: CASSSWAGAWDEQFF

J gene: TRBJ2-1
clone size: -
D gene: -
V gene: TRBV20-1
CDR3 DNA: TGCAGTGTACCCGGAAGAACGGGTATGAGCAATGAGCAGTTCTTC
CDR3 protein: CSVPGRTGMSNEQFF

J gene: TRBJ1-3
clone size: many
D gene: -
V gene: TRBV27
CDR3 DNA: TGTGCCAGCAGTTTATCTGGGATCCGCTCTGGAAACACCATATATTTT
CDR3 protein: CASSLSGIRSGNTIYF

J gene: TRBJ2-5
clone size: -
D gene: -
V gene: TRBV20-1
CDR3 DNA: TGCAGTGCTAGAGATAGGACGGCGGAGGAGACCCAGTACTTC
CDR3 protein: CSARDRTAEETQYF

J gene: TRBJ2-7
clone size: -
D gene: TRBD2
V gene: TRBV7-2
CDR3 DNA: TGTGCCAGCAGCTCGCTAGCGGGAGCACCGAGCGAGCAGTACTTC
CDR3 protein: CASSSLAGAPSEQYF

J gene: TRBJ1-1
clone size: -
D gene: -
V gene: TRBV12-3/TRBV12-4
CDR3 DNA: TGTGCCAGCAGTTTTTCAGGTATTGAAGCTTTCTTT
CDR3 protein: CASSFSGIEAFF

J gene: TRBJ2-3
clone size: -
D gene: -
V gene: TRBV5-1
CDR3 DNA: TGCGCCAGCAGCTTGTTTATCGGGAGTACAGATACGCAGTATTTT
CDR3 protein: CASSLFIGSTDTQYF

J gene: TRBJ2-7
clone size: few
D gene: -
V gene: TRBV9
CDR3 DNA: TGTGCCAGCAGCGTAGGGGTGGACTACGAGCAGTACTTC
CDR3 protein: CASSVGVDYEQYF

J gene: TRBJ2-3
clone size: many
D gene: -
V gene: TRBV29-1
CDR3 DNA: TGCAGCGTTGAAAGATACGGGACAGATACGCAGTATTTT
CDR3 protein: CSVERYGTDTQYF